These 18 T cell receptor beta chains came from one sample sequenced in a study of CD8 T cells in ankylosing spondylitis. Regarding the study as a whole: In ankylosing spondylitis blood, a motif of roughly 8 highly homologous TCR beta variants appeared characteristic.

TCRdb redid the calling of the 5' RACE reads with MiXCR, one entry per CDR3 protein. Of about 200,000 distinct CDR3 sequences listed, just under 7.5% are singletons. The antigens these receptors bind are not known. The material sequenced was blood, either unsorted or a sorted T cell fraction (not recorded which). The source of these receptors is a male donor with ankylosing spondylitis.

In its sample, this clonotype was seen a few times. The chain links TRBV13 to TRBJ2-7; D may be TRBD1 or TRBD2 (5 bases each). Trimming pared 3 bases from V and 3 bases from J, leaving 18 bases between. The V gene's germline CDR1 is PRHDT and CDR2 FYEKMQ (reference sequence). The CDR3 extends over 16 amino acids. DNA for the CDR3: TGTGCCAGCAGCTTGAGGGTCCGGCAAGGGGACTACGAGCAGTACTTC. Encoded protein: CASSLRVRQGDYEQYF.

This clonotype was seen ten or more times. The chain combines TRBV10-3 with TRBJ2-7; TRBD2 aligns across 10 bases. The CDR3 runs 14 residues. Germline CDR1 ENHRY, CDR2 SYGVKD. V lost 3 bases, J lost 6 bases, and 5 bases stayed unmatched. CDR3 DNA sequence: TGTGCCATCAGTGATGGGACTAGCGTCGGCGAGCAGTACTTC. Translation: CAISDGTSVGEQYF.

The table lists this clonotype with many counts. The rearrangement links TRBV21-1 to TRBJ2-7. TRBV21-1 counts as a pseudogene. The CDR3 is 13 residues long. CDR3 protein: CATRDSSSYEQYF. Here the CDR3 DNA reads TGTGCCACCAGGGACAGTAGCTCCTACGAGCAGTACTTC.

This clonotype was counted at least ten times. The chain carries TRBV11-2 and TRBJ2-7, with D hard to call. This CDR3 has 14 amino acids. The V end lost 3 bases, the J end lost 3 bases, and 12 bases lay between the germline ends. The germline V gene encodes CDR1 SGHAT and CDR2 FQNNGV. Written as DNA, the CDR3 is TGTGCCAGCAGCTTCCGGGCCAGAAGCTACGAGCAGTACTTC. This codes for CASSFRARSYEQYF.

This clonotype showed up many times. The chain joins TRBV7-2 to TRBJ1-1; D not resolved. Germline assignment: CDR1 SGHTA and CDR2 FQGNSA. The ends were cut back, 1 base at V and 4 bases at J, with 10 bases in the middle. This CDR3 has 14 amino acids. The CDR3 region is CASSLGEGSTEAFF. In DNA form, the CDR3 reads TGTGCCAGCAGCTTAGGGGAGGGTTCCACTGAAGCTTTCTTT.

This clonotype was counted ten times or more. The V and J genes are TRBV20-1 and TRBJ2-1, with 7 positions matching TRBD2. Germline CDR1 DFQATT, CDR2 SNEGSKA (reference sequence). The CDR3 length is 15 residues. The V and J ends lost 1 base and 5 bases, in that order; junction bases with no gene match: 8. The CDR3 DNA is TGCAGTGCTAGAGCAGTCCAGCGGGATAACAATGAGCAGTTCTTC. This codes for CSARAVQRDNNEQFF.

This clonotype was seen ten or more times. The chain couples TRBV2 to TRBJ2-7; D may correspond to TRBD1 or TRBD2 (5 bases each). From germline, CDR1 is SNHLY and CDR2 FYNNEI. The V and J ends lost 8 bases and 0 bases respectively, with 11 bases between them. The CDR3 has 13 amino acids. CDR3 in amino acids: CASGATSSYEQYF. CDR3 bases: TGTGCCAGCGGGGCTACTAGCTCCTACGAGCAGTACTTC.

This chain links TRBV2 with TRBJ1-2, with D tentatively TRBD1 (5 bases). This CDR3 comprises 14 residues. Trimming removed 7 bases at V and 6 bases at J, with 18 bases between. Germline CDR1 reads SNHLY; CDR2 reads FYNNEI. The CDR3 DNA follows: TGTGCCAGCACCGGGGGAGGGACGAAAGATGGCTACACCTTC. Its protein product is CASTGGGTKDGYTF.

The chain recombines TRBV6-1 with TRBJ1-1; D is perhaps TRBD1 (6 bases). The CDR3 totals 13 residues. The germline V and J ends were trimmed by 6 bases and 7 bases, with 15 bases remaining between them. Germline V gene sequence: CDR1 MNHNS, CDR2 SASEGT. CDR3 in amino acids: CASSSWGPLEAFF. Written as DNA, the CDR3 is TGTGCCAGCAGCTCCTGGGGGCCCCTTGAAGCTTTCTTT.

There are many counts of this clonotype. The rearrangement uses TRBV29-1 and TRBJ2-1; D may be TRBD2 (5 bases). There are 16 residues in the CDR3. V was shortened by 0 bases and J by 4 bases, with 16 bases between the two germline ends. Germline CDR1 SQVTM, CDR2 ANQGSEA. CDR3 region: CSVEDLAEATYNEQFF. The DNA for the CDR3 is TGCAGCGTTGAAGATCTCGCGGAGGCGACTTACAATGAGCAGTTCTTC.

This clonotype was detected ten times or more. The genes are TRBV5-5 and TRBJ1-1; D gene ambiguous. Germline CDR1 SGHKS, CDR2 YYEKEE (reference sequence). This CDR3 has 15 amino acids. V shed 4 bases and J shed 3 bases, with 16 bases lying between them. The CDR3 protein is CASSDPPEGDTEAFF. CDR3 nucleotide sequence: TGTGCCAGCAGCGACCCACCCGAGGGAGACACTGAAGCTTTCTTT. The complete variable domain, with remaining parts taken from reference TRBV5-5 and TRBJ1-1, reads DAGVTQSPTHLIKTRGQQVTLRCSPISGHKSVSWYQQVLGQGPQFIFQYYEKEERGRGNFPDRFSARQFPNYSSELNVNALLLGDSALYLCASSDPPEGDTEAFFGQGTRLTVV.

The chain carries TRBV20-1 and TRBJ2-3, with TRBD1 matching over 9 bases. J was trimmed by 8 bases and V by 6 bases; bases with no gene match: 9. CDR1 is DFQATT and CDR2 is SNEGSKA in the germline V gene (reference sequence). The CDR3 has 13 amino acids. In DNA, the CDR3 is TGCAGTGCCCCGGGACAGGGTGAATCTACGCAGTATTTT. Its translation: CSAPGQGESTQYF.

This clonotype was observed a handful of times. J is TRBJ2-1 and V is TRBV7-9; D may correspond to TRBD1 or TRBD2 (5 bases each). From germline, CDR1 is SEHNR and CDR2 FQNEAQ (reference sequence). V lost 5 bases, J lost 7 bases, and 21 bases lay in between. The CDR3 totals 16 residues. Here the CDR3 reads CASSPRSGARPNEQFF. In DNA, the CDR3 is TGTGCCAGCAGCCCTCGGTCCGGGGCCCGCCCAAATGAGCAGTTCTTC.

This clonotype was seen repeatedly, ten times or more. This chain uses TRBV12-3 or TRBV12-4 with TRBJ1-2; D not resolved. Trimming cost V 8 bases and J 4 bases, with 14 bases left between them. The CDR3 sequence is 13 residues long. CDR3 loop: CASYRQEFYGYTF. The CDR3 DNA reads as TGTGCCAGCTACCGGCAGGAGTTCTATGGCTACACCTTC.

In DNA, the CDR3 is TGCGCCAGCAGCCTAACCGGGACAGGGGTCACTGAAGCTTTCTTT. Translating it yields CASSLTGTGVTEAFF. The chain has TRBV5-1 and TRBJ1-1, with 10 bases fitting TRBD1. J gave up 4 bases and V 4 bases, and 7 bases lay outside the gene matches. Germline-derived CDR1 and CDR2 are SGHRS and YFSETQ. The length of the CDR3 is 15 residues.

This clonotype was picked up many times. The chain is built from TRBV27 and TRBJ1-5, with D perhaps TRBD1 (5 bases). Trimming cost V 8 bases and J 7 bases, with 12 bases left between them. This CDR3 spans 12 amino acids. CDR1 and CDR2 from the germline V gene are MNHEY and SMNVEV (reference sequence). Here the CDR3 reads CASAAGGQPQHF. CDR3 sequence (DNA): TGTGCCAGCGCGGCGGGGGGACAGCCCCAGCATTTT.

This clonotype was found many times. The J gene is TRBJ2-2, the V gene TRBV29-1, with unresolved D. The CDR3 is 12 amino acids. Germline CDR1 SQVTM, CDR2 ANQGSEA. V lost 5 bases, J lost 7 bases, and 11 bases lay in between. The CDR3 here is CSVTRTSGELFF. The CDR3 DNA reads TGCAGCGTTACACGGACGAGCGGGGAGCTGTTTTTT.

This clonotype was detected ten times or more. This chain connects TRBV6-1 to TRBJ2-7; a possible D gene is TRBD2 (5 bases). Looked up from germline, CDR1 is MNHNS and CDR2 is SASEGT. The CDR3 consists of 15 residues. With 5 bases removed from V and 2 bases from J, the gap between germline ends came to 16 bases. The CDR3 sequence: CASSPRVGNPYEQYF. Here the CDR3 DNA reads TGTGCCAGCAGTCCGAGGGTGGGGAATCCCTACGAGCAGTACTTC.